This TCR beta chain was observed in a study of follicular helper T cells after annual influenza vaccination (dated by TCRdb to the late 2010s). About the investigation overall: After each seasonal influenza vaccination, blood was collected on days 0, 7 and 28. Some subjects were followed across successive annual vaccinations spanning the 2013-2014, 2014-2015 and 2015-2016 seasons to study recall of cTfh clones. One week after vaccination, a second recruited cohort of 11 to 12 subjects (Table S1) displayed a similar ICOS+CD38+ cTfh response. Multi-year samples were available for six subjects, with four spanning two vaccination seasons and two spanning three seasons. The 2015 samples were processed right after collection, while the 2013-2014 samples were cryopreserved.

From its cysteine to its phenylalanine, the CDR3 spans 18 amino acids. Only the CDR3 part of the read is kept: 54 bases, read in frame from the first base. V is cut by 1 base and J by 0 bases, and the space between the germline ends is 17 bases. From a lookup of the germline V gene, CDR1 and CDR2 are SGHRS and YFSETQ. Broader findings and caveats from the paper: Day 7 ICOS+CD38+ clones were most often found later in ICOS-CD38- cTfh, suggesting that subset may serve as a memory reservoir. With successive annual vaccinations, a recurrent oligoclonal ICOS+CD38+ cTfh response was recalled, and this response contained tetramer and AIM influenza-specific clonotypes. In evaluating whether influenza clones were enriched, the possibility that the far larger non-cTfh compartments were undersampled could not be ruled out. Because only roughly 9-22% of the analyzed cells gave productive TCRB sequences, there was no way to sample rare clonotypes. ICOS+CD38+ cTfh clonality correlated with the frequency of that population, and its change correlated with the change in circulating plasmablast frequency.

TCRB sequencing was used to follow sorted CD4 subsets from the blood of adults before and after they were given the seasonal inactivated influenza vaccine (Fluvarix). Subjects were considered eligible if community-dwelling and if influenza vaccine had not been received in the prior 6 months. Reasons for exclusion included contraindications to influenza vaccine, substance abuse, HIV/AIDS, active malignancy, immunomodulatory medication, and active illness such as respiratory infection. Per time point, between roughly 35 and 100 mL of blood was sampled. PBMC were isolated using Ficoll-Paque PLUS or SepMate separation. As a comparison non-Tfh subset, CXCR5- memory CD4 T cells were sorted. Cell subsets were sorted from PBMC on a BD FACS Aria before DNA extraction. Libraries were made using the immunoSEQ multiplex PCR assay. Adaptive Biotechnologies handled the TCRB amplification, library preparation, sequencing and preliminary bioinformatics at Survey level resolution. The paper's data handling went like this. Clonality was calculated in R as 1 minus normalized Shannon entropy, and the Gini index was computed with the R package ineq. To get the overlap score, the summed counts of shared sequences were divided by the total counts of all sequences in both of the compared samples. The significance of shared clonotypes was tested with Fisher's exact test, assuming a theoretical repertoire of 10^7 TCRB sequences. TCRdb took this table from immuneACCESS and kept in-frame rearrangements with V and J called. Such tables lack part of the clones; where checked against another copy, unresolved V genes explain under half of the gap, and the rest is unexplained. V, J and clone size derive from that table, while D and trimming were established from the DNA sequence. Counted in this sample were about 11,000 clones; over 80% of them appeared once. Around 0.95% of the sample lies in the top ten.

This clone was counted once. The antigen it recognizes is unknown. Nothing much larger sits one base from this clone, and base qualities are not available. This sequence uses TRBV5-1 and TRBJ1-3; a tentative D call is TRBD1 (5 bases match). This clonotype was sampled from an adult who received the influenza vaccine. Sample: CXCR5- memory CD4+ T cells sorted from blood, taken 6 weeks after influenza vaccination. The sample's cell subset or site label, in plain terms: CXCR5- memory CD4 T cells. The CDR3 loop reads CASSLSGGTTSSGNTIYF. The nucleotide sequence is TGCGCCAGCAGCTTGTCAGGAGGGACTACCAGCTCTGGAAACACCATATATTTT.